These 22 T cell receptor beta chains share one sample of origin, sequenced in a study of blood T cell repertoires in COVID-19 (TCRdb year 2020). The library was generated by the immunoSEQ multiplex PCR assay. In its TCRdb copy, this immuneACCESS table keeps in-frame sequences only and misses some clones. Where compared with another copy, unresolved V genes explain less than half of these, and the others have no known cause. The sample contains around 130,000 clones, roughly 85% of them found a single time. The ten top clones hold 4.3% of the sample. Source material: peripheral blood. These receptors were taken from a human donor in a cohort sampled during active COVID-19.

This clone showed up many times. This rearrangement joins TRBV12-5 to TRBJ1-2, with 7 bases matching TRBD1. The CDR3 is 14 amino acids. V lost 2 bases to trimming and J lost 8 bases; unmatched junction nucleotides: 8. Germline CDR1 and CDR2: LGHNT and FRNRAP. CDR3 sequence reads: CASGLWGTAKGYTF. In DNA form, the CDR3 reads TGTGCTAGTGGTTTGTGGGGGACAGCGAAAGGCTACACCTTC.

CDR3 residues: CASSLGQGAAGAFF. The CDR3, as DNA: TGTGCCAGCAGCTTGGGACAGGGGGCAGCTGGGGCTTTCTTT. The chain employs TRBV7-9 and TRBJ1-1, with 12 nucleotides matching TRBD1. V trimming: 3 bases; J trimming: 11 bases; junction bases outside the gene matches: 7. CDR1 is SEHNR, CDR2 FQNEAQ, per germline (reference sequence). This CDR3 contains 14 residues.

The chain is built from TRBV6-1 and TRBJ2-3, with 7 bases identical to TRBD2. Germline V gene lookup returns CDR1 MNHNS and CDR2 SASEGT. Unmatched junction bases numbered 11, after V lost 3 bases and J lost 5 bases. The CDR3 is 16 amino acids. DNA of the CDR3: TGTGCCAGCAGTGAGCACTCGGACTGGGGGGGAGATACGCAGTATTTT. Translated, it gives CASSEHSDWGGDTQYF.

The count of this clone is one. This sequence joins TRBV10-3 and TRBJ2-5; 8 bases match TRBD1. V trimming: 4 bases; J trimming: 4 bases; junction bases outside the gene matches: 8. The length of the CDR3 is 15 residues. Germline values: CDR1 ENHRY, CDR2 SYGVKD. The CDR3 loop reads CAISGTGTPGETQYF. In nucleotides, the CDR3 is TGTGCCATCAGTGGGACAGGGACCCCAGGAGAGACCCAGTACTTC.

V gene TRBV28 combines with J gene TRBJ1-2; D not certain. The CDR3 loop spans 12 amino acids. Trimming took 3 bases from V and 8 from J, leaving 10 bases between them. Per the germline V gene, CDR1 is MDHEN and CDR2 is SYDVKM. The CDR3 sequence is CASSFPNSGYTF. The CDR3 DNA is TGTGCCAGCAGTTTCCCCAACTCGGGCTACACCTTC.

J is TRBJ1-1 and V is TRBV7-6; 8 bases line up with TRBD1. The trim removed 4 bases at V and 1 base at J, leaving 2 bases unmatched. The CDR3 sequence is 14 residues long. The germline gives CDR1 SGHVS, CDR2 FNYEAQ. The DNA of the CDR3 is TGTGCCAGCAGCTGGGGACAGGCGAACACTGAAGCTTTCTTT. Amino acids: CASSWGQANTEAFF.

V gene TRBV11-2 combines with J gene TRBJ2-5; D not resolved. The germline V gene encodes CDR1 SGHAT and CDR2 FQNNGV. V shed 4 bases and J shed 2 bases, with 8 bases lying between them. The CDR3 is made up of 13 amino acids. The CDR3 protein is CASSYAGQETQYF. The CDR3 coding sequence is TGTGCCAGCAGCTACGCAGGTCAAGAGACCCAGTACTTC.

The rearrangement joins TRBV4-3 to TRBJ1-6, with a possible D match to TRBD1 (5 bases). CDR1 is LGHNA, CDR2 YSLEER, per germline. Deletions cut 4 bases from V and 9 bases from J, with 13 bases between. The CDR3 totals 14 residues. The CDR3 region is CASSLQLGPSPLHF. The DNA of the CDR3 is TGCGCCAGCAGCCTGCAGCTGGGGCCTTCACCCCTCCACTTT.

The V gene is TRBV2, the J gene TRBJ1-4; 7 bases match TRBD1. Germline CDR1 and CDR2: SNHLY and FYNNEI. CDR3 size: 13 residues. Trimming at V came to 11 bases and at J to 7 bases, leaving 10 bases not matched to a gene. DNA of the CDR3: TGTGCCTGCTCAGGACAGGAAGGTGAAAAACTGTTTTTT. This sequence encodes CACSGQEGEKLFF.

The chain carries TRBV12-5 and TRBJ2-1, with TRBD2 as a possible D gene (6 bases). The CDR3 is 17 amino acids. Trimming took 4 bases from V and 8 from J, leaving 24 bases between them. The germline CDR1 and CDR2 sequences are LGHNT and FRNRAP. The CDR3 is CASGSVAEVNGIDEQFF. CDR3 DNA: TGTGCTAGTGGTTCCGTAGCGGAAGTGAACGGGATAGATGAGCAGTTCTTC.

A note on this clone: Distinct nucleotide sequences in the sample also encode this CDR3. J is TRBJ2-3 and V is TRBV7-2; 10 nucleotides match TRBD1. The germline V gene encodes CDR1 SGHTA and CDR2 FQGNSA. With 5 bases clipped from V and 3 bases from J, the junction kept 5 bases outside the gene matches. This CDR3 comprises 15 residues. CDR3 nucleotides: TGTGCCAGCAGCAAGGACAGGGGGAGAACAGATACGCAGTATTTT. Its translation: CASSKDRGRTDTQYF.

The CDR3 spells CASSGTGVFYQPQHF. In nucleotides, the CDR3 is TGTGCCAGCAGTGGGACAGGGGTCTTCTATCAGCCCCAGCATTTT. This chain joins TRBV21-1 and TRBJ1-5; the D segment call TRBD1 is taken from the table without a DNA check. TRBV21-1 is flagged as a pseudogene. The CDR3 sequence is 15 residues long.

This clone has only a few counts. This sequence joins TRBV2 and TRBJ1-2; TRBD1 agrees at 8 bases. With 5 bases clipped from V and 3 bases from J, the junction kept 8 bases outside the gene matches. Germline assignment: CDR1 SNHLY and CDR2 FYNNEI. The CDR3 has 15 amino acids. CDR3 nucleotides: TGTGCCAGCAGTTATACAGGGGGATCTGACTATGGCTACACCTTC. Its protein is CASSYTGGSDYGYTF.

The gene calls are TRBV2 and TRBJ2-7; TRBD2 matches at 12 bases. Germline CDR1 SNHLY, CDR2 FYNNEI. V shed 6 bases and J 4 bases; nucleotides not matched to a gene: 7. The CDR3 runs 15 residues. The CDR3 sequence: CASRETSGRVYEQYV. The CDR3 DNA follows: TGTGCCAGCAGGGAGACTAGCGGGAGAGTGTACGAGCAGTACGTC.

This clone has only one observation. This chain connects TRBV24-1 to TRBJ2-1; 10 bases are shared with TRBD1. Losses at the gene ends were 9 bases for V and 6 bases for J; bases not matched to a gene: 4. The CDR3 totals 13 residues. CDR1 is KGHDR, CDR2 SFDVKD, per germline. The chain's CDR3 is CATAGQGLNEQFF. The CDR3 nucleotides are TGTGCCACCGCGGGACAGGGGCTCAATGAGCAGTTCTTC.

The chain uses TRBV6-6 and TRBJ2-5; a weak D match, TRBD2 (5 bases). This CDR3 has 14 amino acids. Germline CDR1 MNHNY, CDR2 SVGAGI (reference sequence). Trimming took off 5 bases at V and 1 base at J, with 11 bases between the two ends. The CDR3: CASSIGLLQETQYF. CDR3 sequence (DNA): TGTGCCAGCAGTATAGGACTGCTCCAAGAGACCCAGTACTTC.

This sequence joins TRBV15 and TRBJ2-1; the D gene is possibly TRBD1 (5 bases). V was pared by 0 bases and J by 10 bases, with 16 bases between. Per germline, CDR1 LNHNV and CDR2 YYDKDF (reference sequence). This CDR3 contains 15 residues. The CDR3 nucleotides are TGTGCCACCAGCAGAGACAGGGTGGGCCTGGGAGAGCAGTTCTTC. Residues: CATSRDRVGLGEQFF. Together with reference TRBV15 and TRBJ2-1, the CDR3 gives the full variable domain: DAMVIQNPRYQVTQFGKPVTLSCSQTLNHNVMYWYQQKSSQAPKLLFHYYDKDFNNEADTPDNFQSRRPNTSFCFLDIRSPGLGDTAMYLCATSRDRVGLGEQFFGPGTRLTVL.

The V and J genes are TRBV19 and TRBJ2-3; the match to TRBD2 covers 12 bases. CDR3 size: 16 residues. Germline values: CDR1 LNHDA, CDR2 SQIVND (reference sequence). The trim removed 9 bases at V and 0 bases at J, leaving 7 bases unmatched. CDR3 bases: TGTGCCAGCAGCAGAGGACTAGCGGGGAGCACAGATACGCAGTATTTT. It yields the protein CASSRGLAGSTDTQYF.

This chain connects TRBV7-2 to TRBJ2-3; D may be TRBD1 (5 bases). Per the germline V gene, CDR1 is SGHTA and CDR2 is FQGNSA. V lost 2 bases to trimming and J lost 0 bases, with 18 bases between them. The CDR3 covers 18 residues. This CDR3 is CASSLMGRVPASTDTQYF. In DNA form, the CDR3 reads TGTGCCAGCAGCTTAATGGGCAGGGTCCCGGCTAGCACAGATACGCAGTATTTT.

The chain joins TRBV14 to TRBJ1-2; D is ambiguous. Deletions cut 2 bases from V and 9 bases from J, with 13 bases between. Germline V lookup: CDR1 SGHDN, CDR2 FVKESK. The CDR3 runs to 13 residues. CDR3 protein: CASSQREPSRYTF. CDR3 nucleotide sequence: TGTGCCAGCAGCCAAAGGGAGCCCTCCCGCTACACCTTC. The complete variable domain, with remaining parts taken from reference TRBV14 and TRBJ1-2, reads EAGVTQFPSHSVIEKGQTVTLRCDPISGHDNLYWYRRVMGKEIKFLLHFVKESKQDESGMPNNRFLAERTGGTYSTLKVQPAELEDSGVYFCASSQREPSRYTFGSGTRLTVV.

The gene calls are TRBV5-6 and TRBJ2-3; 9 bases line up with TRBD2. Germline V gene sequence: CDR1 SGHDT, CDR2 YYEEEE. Trimming at V came to 3 bases and at J to 3 bases, leaving 5 bases not matched to a gene. The CDR3 sequence is 15 residues long. Written as DNA, the CDR3 is TGTGCCAGCAGCTGGGCTAGCGGGGTGACAGATACGCAGTATTTT. It translates to CASSWASGVTDTQYF.

The CDR3 DNA reads as TGTGCCAGCAGCTTAGAAGGGACAGGCTATGGCTACACCTTC. It yields the protein CASSLEGTGYGYTF. The chain is built from TRBV7-9 and TRBJ1-2; 8 nucleotides align to TRBD1. The V segment lost 1 base and the J segment 4 bases; nucleotides outside the gene matches: 2. The CDR3 is 14 residues long. CDR1 is SEHNR, CDR2 FQNEAQ, per germline (reference sequence).